This entry lists 21 T cell receptor beta chains sequenced from one sample in a study of response to subunit inactivated influenza vaccine. TCRdb itself ran the RT-PCR reads through MiXCR, one entry per CDR3 protein. The table has about 780,000 distinct CDR3 sequences, roughly 18% seen once. The material was PBMCs from blood, obtained 5 days after vaccination. These receptors were collected from a man aged 45-65 years who received an inactivated influenza vaccine.

This clonotype was seen a few times. The CDR3 protein is CASSFTAGVYEQYF. CDR3 in DNA: TGTGCCAGCAGCTTTACGGCAGGGGTGTACGAGCAGTACTTC. V gene TRBV7-8 combines with J gene TRBJ2-7, with D possibly TRBD1 on 6 matching bases. CDR1 is SGHVS and CDR2 is FQNEAQ in the germline V gene. CDR3 length equals 14 residues. V shed 3 bases and J shed 4 bases, with 13 bases lying between them.

This clonotype has a handful of counts. The V gene is TRBV6-5, the J gene TRBJ1-5; no clear D gene. V lost 0 bases to trimming and J lost 0 bases, with 3 bases between them. The germline V gene encodes CDR1 MNHEY and CDR2 SVGAGI. The CDR3 has 14 residues. The CDR3 DNA sequence: TGTGCCAGCAGTTACTCGGGTAGCAATCAGCCCCAGCATTTT. Its translation is CASSYSGSNQPQHF.

This chain joins TRBV7-2 and TRBJ1-1; D gene unclear. CDR3 length: 13 residues. Germline CDR1 is SGHTA and CDR2 is FQGNSA. Trimming removed 3 bases from V and 4 bases from J, with 9 bases in between. CDR3 region: CASSFGKGTEAFF. The CDR3 nucleotides are TGTGCCAGCAGCTTTGGGAAGGGCACTGAAGCTTTCTTT.

In its sample, this clonotype was seen a few times. The CDR3 DNA is TGTGCCAGCAGTTTAGGGGGCTCCTGGTGGAATGAGCAGTTCTTC. This gives the protein CASSLGGSWWNEQFF. The chain has TRBV12-3 or TRBV12-4 and TRBJ2-1; tentatively, D is TRBD1 (5 bases). With 1 base removed from V and 7 bases from J, the gap between germline ends came to 14 bases. This CDR3 has 15 residues.

The chain has TRBV6-2 or TRBV6-3 and TRBJ2-2, with D tentatively TRBD2 (6 bases). Per germline, CDR1 MNHEY and CDR2 SVGEGT. There are 16 residues in the CDR3. V was cut by 7 bases and J by 5 bases, with 20 bases left in between. The CDR3 sequence: CASNEGSGAGTGELFF. The CDR3 region has the DNA TGTGCCAGCAATGAGGGATCGGGAGCTGGAACCGGGGAGCTGTTTTTT.

This chain connects TRBV24-1 to TRBJ2-3; D possibly corresponds to TRBD1 (6 bases). The CDR3 consists of 14 residues. V dropped 9 bases and J dropped 0 bases, with 12 bases sitting between them. In germline, CDR1 is KGHDR, CDR2 SFDVKD. Written as DNA, the CDR3 is TGTGCCACCCGCCCAGGGGACAGCACAGATACGCAGTATTTT. The encoded protein is CATRPGDSTDTQYF.

This clonotype was detected only once. This chain uses TRBV11-2 with TRBJ2-3; weak D call: TRBD2 (7 bases). Germline-derived CDR1 and CDR2 are SGHAT and FQNNGV. With 2 bases removed from V and 6 bases from J, the gap between germline ends came to 18 bases. The CDR3 is made up of 16 amino acids. DNA for the CDR3: TGTGCCAGCAGCTTAATACCCGGACTAGGGGGGGATACGCAGTATTTT. This gives the protein CASSLIPGLGGDTQYF.

The J gene is TRBJ2-7, the V gene TRBV4-3; possibly TRBD1 or TRBD2 for D (5 bases each). CDR1 and CDR2 (germline): LGHNA, YSLEER. The CDR3 length is 14 residues. Trimming took 11 bases from V and 2 from J, leaving 19 bases between them. This CDR3 reads CAGLMTGPTYEQYF. The DNA of the CDR3 is TGCGCCGGGCTAATGACGGGGCCTACCTACGAGCAGTACTTC.

This clonotype showed up just a few times. CDR3 nucleotide sequence: TGTGCCAGCAGCTCTGCACGCCGTGCCGGGGAGCTGTTTTTT. Its translation is CASSSARRAGELFF. The genes are TRBV7-9 and TRBJ2-2; the D is unclear. V shed 4 bases and J shed 6 bases, with 12 bases lying between them. Germline loops: CDR1 SEHNR, CDR2 FQNEAQ (reference sequence). The CDR3 extends over 14 amino acids.

This chain connects TRBV7-9 to TRBJ2-1; D is perhaps TRBD1 or TRBD2 (5 bases each). The CDR3 totals 14 residues. Per the germline V gene, CDR1 is SEHNR and CDR2 is FQNEAQ (reference sequence). V was trimmed by 5 bases and J by 8 bases, leaving 16 bases between them. CDR3: CASSPEGQRHEQFF. CDR3 in DNA: TGTGCCAGCAGCCCCGAGGGGCAGCGGCATGAGCAGTTCTTC.

The rearrangement uses TRBV12-3 or TRBV12-4 and TRBJ2-7; 10 bases fit TRBD2. The CDR3 spans 16 residues. The V gene end was trimmed by 3 bases and the J gene end by 1 base; junction bases not matched to a gene: 6. The DNA of the CDR3 is TGTGCCAGCAGTTTTCTAAGCGGGGGGGGATCCTACGAGCAGTACTTC. It codes for CASSFLSGGGSYEQYF.

The J gene is TRBJ2-5, the V gene TRBV7-2; TRBD2 agrees at 8 bases. Trimming took 0 bases from V and 0 from J; bases not matched to a gene: 6. In germline, CDR1 is SGHTA, CDR2 FQGNSA. The CDR3 runs to 17 residues. CDR3 coding DNA: TGTGCCAGCAGCTTAGCTTCACTAGCGGAGTACCAAGAGACCCAGTACTTC. As protein: CASSLASLAEYQETQYF. Filled out from reference TRBV7-2 and TRBJ2-5, the complete variable domain reads GAGVSQSPSNKVTEKGKDVELRCDPISGHTALYWYRQSLGQGLEFLIYFQGNSAPDKSGLPSDRFSAERTGGSVSTLTIQRTQQEDSAVYLCASSLASLAEYQETQYFGPGTRLLVL.

The chain combines TRBV7-9 with TRBJ2-7; D unclear. The CDR3 runs 15 residues. V lost 1 base and J lost 0, with 10 bases in between. Germline-derived CDR1 and CDR2 are SEHNR and FQNEAQ (reference sequence). For the CDR3, the DNA is TGTGCCAGCAGCTTAGTATCCTCTTTCTCCTACGAGCAGTACTTC. This encodes CASSLVSSFSYEQYF.

This clonotype has just a few counts. The chain recombines TRBV15 with TRBJ1-1; 10 bases line up with TRBD1. In germline, CDR1 is LNHNV, CDR2 YYDKDF (reference sequence). The CDR3 consists of 17 residues. V lost 5 bases and J lost 6; bases outside the gene matches: 15. The CDR3 DNA reads TGTGCCACCAGCCGTGAGGGACCGGGACAGGGGATCGCTGAAGCTTTCTTT. This sequence encodes CATSREGPGQGIAEAFF.

This clonotype was detected many times. J is TRBJ2-1 and V is TRBV3-1; D unclear. Germline V gene sequence: CDR1 LGHDT, CDR2 YNNKEL (reference sequence). The CDR3 is 14 amino acids. V was pared by 2 bases and J by 6 bases, with 11 bases between. This CDR3 is CASSQSPLSNEQFF. The CDR3 nucleotides are TGTGCCAGCAGCCAATCACCCCTTTCCAATGAGCAGTTCTTC.

The chain couples TRBV9 to TRBJ2-5, with 9 bases lining up with TRBD1. J gave up 2 bases and V 2 bases, and 7 bases lay outside the gene matches. CDR3 length equals 16 residues. CDR1 is SGDLS, CDR2 YYNGEE, per germline. CDR3 nucleotide sequence: TGTGCCAGCAGCGTCTCGGGACAGGGTATTCAAGAGACCCAGTACTTC. This gives the protein CASSVSGQGIQETQYF.

The chain recombines TRBV4-2 with TRBJ1-5; 9 bases match TRBD1. CDR3 length: 16 residues. Germline assignment: CDR1 LGHNA and CDR2 YNFKEQ. The V segment lost 3 bases and the J segment 0 bases; nucleotides outside the gene matches: 3. The CDR3 DNA follows: TGTGCCAGCAGCCATACAGGGGGCCATAGCAATCAGCCCCAGCATTTT. Amino acid sequence: CASSHTGGHSNQPQHF.

This clonotype came up a few times. The chain has TRBV7-9 and TRBJ1-6, with a weak D call TRBD1 (6 bases). Trimming cost V 6 bases and J 3 bases, with 12 bases left between them. Germline loops: CDR1 SEHNR, CDR2 FQNEAQ (reference sequence). This CDR3 region has 15 residues. The CDR3 sequence is CASRNSGDYNSPLHF. The CDR3 nucleotides read TGTGCCAGCAGAAATTCAGGGGACTATAATTCACCCCTCCACTTT.

This clonotype turned up a few times. This sequence joins TRBV10-3 and TRBJ1-4, with TRBD1 identical over 8 bases. This CDR3 contains 16 residues. V shed 10 bases, J shed 3 bases, and the junction held 13 bases outside the gene matches. Germline CDR1 and CDR2: ENHRY and SYGVKD. In DNA form, the CDR3 reads TGTGCCAGCGCCGCAGGTCAGGGGGCTTCTAATGAAAAACTGTTTTTT. Translating it yields CASAAGQGASNEKLFF.

This clonotype turned up a few times. V gene TRBV24-1 combines with J gene TRBJ2-1; possibly TRBD1 for D (6 bases). Germline V gene data show CDR1 as KGHDR and CDR2 as SFDVKD. CDR3 length: 16 residues. V was shortened by 4 bases and J by 0 bases, with 12 bases between the two germline ends. CDR3 sequence: CATSDNTGNSYNEQFF. Written as DNA, the CDR3 is TGTGCCACCAGTGACAATACAGGGAACTCCTACAATGAGCAGTTCTTC.

This clonotype was found many times. V and J are TRBV12-3 or TRBV12-4 and TRBJ1-2; unclear D gene. The CDR3 totals 11 residues. Trimming stripped 4 bases from V and 7 bases from J, with 7 bases between. The CDR3 protein is CASSSRVGYTF. CDR3 coding DNA: TGTGCCAGCAGTTCTAGGGTTGGCTACACCTTC.